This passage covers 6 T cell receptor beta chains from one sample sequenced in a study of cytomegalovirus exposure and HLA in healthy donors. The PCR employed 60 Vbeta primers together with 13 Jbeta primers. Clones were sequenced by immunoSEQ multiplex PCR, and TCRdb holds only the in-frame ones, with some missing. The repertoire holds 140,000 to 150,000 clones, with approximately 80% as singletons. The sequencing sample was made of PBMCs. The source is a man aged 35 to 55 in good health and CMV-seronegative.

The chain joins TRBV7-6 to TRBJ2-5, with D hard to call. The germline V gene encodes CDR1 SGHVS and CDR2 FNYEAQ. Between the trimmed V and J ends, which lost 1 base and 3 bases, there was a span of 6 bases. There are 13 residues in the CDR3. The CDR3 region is CASSLGLEETQYF. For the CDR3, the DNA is TGTGCCAGCAGCTTAGGACTCGAAGAGACCCAGTACTTC.

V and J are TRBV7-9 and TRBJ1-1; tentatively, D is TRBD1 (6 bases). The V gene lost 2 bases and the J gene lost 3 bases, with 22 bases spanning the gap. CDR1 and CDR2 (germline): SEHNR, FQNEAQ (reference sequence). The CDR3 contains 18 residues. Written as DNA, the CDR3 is TGTGCCAGCAGCTTAAATCCGGGACACAGTTTCGGGGACACTGAAGCTTTCTTT. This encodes CASSLNPGHSFGDTEAFF.

Here the CDR3 DNA reads TGTGCCAGCAGCCCATACAGGGGGAGCTCCTACGAGCAGTACTTC. Translation gives CASSPYRGSSYEQYF. V and J are TRBV7-8 and TRBJ2-7; 8 nucleotides agree with TRBD1. The CDR3 contains 15 residues. Germline V lookup: CDR1 SGHVS, CDR2 FQNEAQ. The V and J ends lost 5 bases and 0 bases, in that order; junction bases with no gene match: 6.

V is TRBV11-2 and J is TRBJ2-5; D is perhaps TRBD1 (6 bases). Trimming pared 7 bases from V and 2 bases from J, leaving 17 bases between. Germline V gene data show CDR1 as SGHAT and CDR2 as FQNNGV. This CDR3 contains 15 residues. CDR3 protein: CASNTIRGSQETQYF. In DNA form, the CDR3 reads TGTGCCAGCAATACAATCAGGGGCTCTCAAGAGACCCAGTACTTC. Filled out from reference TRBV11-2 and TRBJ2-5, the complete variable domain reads EAGVAQSPRYKIIEKRQSVAFWCNPISGHATLYWYQQILGQGPKLLIQFQNNGVVDDSQLPKDRFSAERLKGVDSTLKIQPAKLEDSAVYLCASNTIRGSQETQYFGPGTRLLVL.

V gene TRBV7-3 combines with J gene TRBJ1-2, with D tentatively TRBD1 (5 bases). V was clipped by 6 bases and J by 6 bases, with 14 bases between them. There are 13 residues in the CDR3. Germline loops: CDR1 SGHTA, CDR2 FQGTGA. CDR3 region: CASRLKSGHGYTF. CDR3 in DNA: TGTGCCAGCAGACTAAAGTCAGGGCATGGCTACACCTTC.

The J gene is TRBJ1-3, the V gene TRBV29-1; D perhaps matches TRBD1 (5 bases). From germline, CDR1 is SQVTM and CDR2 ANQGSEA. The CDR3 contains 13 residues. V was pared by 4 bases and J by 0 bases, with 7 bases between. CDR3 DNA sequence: TGCAGCGTTGGGCAGGGCTCTGGAAACACCATATATTTT. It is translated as CSVGQGSGNTIYF.